This TCR beta chain was captured in a study of blood T cell repertoires in COVID-19 (dated by TCRdb to about 2020). The study in broad terms: Collaborator samples came from the United States, Italy and Spain and covered acute and convalescent phases of COVID-19. The material from the prospective study consisted of cDNA or gDNA derived from T cells, B-cell-depleted T cells, or PBMCs. The dataset comprised deeply sampled blood TCRbeta repertoires from subjects exposed to, actively infected with, or recovered from COVID-19. The repertoires were released in a freely available public database meant as a resource for research on the immune response to SARS-CoV-2. Samples were obtained from the ongoing ImmuneRACE study (first 160 participants) and from over a thousand subjects provided by 6 global collaborators. A de-identified subject ID, COVID-19 status, age in years and sex were almost always included in the sample metadata. Where HLA class I and class II types were available, the types were taken from metadata supplied by the sample provider, not from assay-based typing.

The junction shows trimming of 5 bases on V and 4 bases on J, and the gene matches do not reach 5 bases of it. CDR1 and CDR2 (MNHEY, SMNVEV) derive from the germline V gene (reference sequence). The CDR3, cysteine through phenylalanine, is 15 amino acids long. Solely the CDR3 DNA is kept, with 45 bases framed from the first base. TCRbeta CDR3 regions were amplified from genomic DNA using the immunoSEQ Assay, a bias-controlled multiplex PCR. The study's processing was this. Nucleated cell counts per sample were estimated from amplification of reference gene primers within the assay. To quantify the absolute abundance of each unique TCRbeta CDR3 rearrangement, sequence reads were collapsed and filtered. Productive Simpson clonality was computed per sample as the square root of Simpson's diversity index over productive rearrangements. TCRdb took this table from immuneACCESS and kept in-frame rearrangements with V and J called. Such tables lack part of the clones; where checked against another copy, unresolved V genes explain under half of the gap, and the rest is unexplained. The D gene and trimming were derived from the DNA, and the V and J assignments and clone size from that table. This sample lists about 270,000 clones; around nine tenths were detected once. About 8.7% of the sample goes to the ten largest clones.

The investigation overall reported the following: The quantity of clinical and demographic metadata differed by source and by participant and was supplied without curation.

Collaborating institutions collected whole blood in K2EDTA tubes following their own protocols. For TCRbeta analysis, collaborators shipped samples as frozen whole blood, isolated PBMCs, or DNA extracted from either of those sample types. As concerns this clone: Its antigen is still unknown. Within one base of it there is no much larger clone, and no base qualities were kept.

Sequencing used peripheral blood. The clonotype originates from a man aged 35 to 55 with active or convalescent COVID-19. The chain was built from TRBV27 and TRBJ1-6; TRBD1 agrees with 7 junctional bases. The CDR3 in this case is CASSPTGTYNSPLHF. The DNA reads as follows: TGTGCCAGCAGTCCGACAGGGACTTATAATTCACCCCTCCACTTT.